The 13 T cell receptor beta chains below all came from one sample that was sequenced in a study of lymphopenia after photon versus proton radiotherapy. Generated by immunoSEQ multiplex PCR, the TCRdb table keeps only in-frame clones and is missing some. The table lists 50,000 to 60,000 clones, more than 85% of them singletons. The sample consisted of peripheral blood, taken from a patient treated with photon-based radiotherapy. These receptors were collected from a middle-aged woman with cholangiocarcinoma.

This chain uses TRBV11-2 with TRBJ2-7; a weak D match, TRBD1 (5 bases). V lost 5 bases and J lost 2, with 7 bases in between. Per germline, CDR1 SGHAT and CDR2 FQNNGV. This CDR3 contains 12 residues. The DNA for the CDR3 is TGTGCCAGCAGCGCAGGGCCCTACGAGCAGTACTTC. This encodes CASSAGPYEQYF.

The rearrangement joins TRBV7-9 to TRBJ2-2; 12 bases are a match to TRBD2. Germline values: CDR1 SEHNR, CDR2 FQNEAQ (reference sequence). The length of the CDR3 is 16 residues. V lost 5 bases, J lost 7 bases, and 8 bases stayed unmatched. Here the CDR3 DNA reads TGTGCCAGCAGCCCCCTAGCGGGAGGGCTTGTCGGGGAGCTGTTTTTT. Translated: CASSPLAGGLVGELFF.

The V gene is TRBV5-6, the J gene TRBJ2-7; D unresolved. V was clipped by 0 bases and J by 3 bases, with 7 bases between them. From germline, CDR1 is SGHDT and CDR2 YYEEEE. The CDR3 covers 13 residues. The CDR3 reads CASSLGTHYEQYF. In DNA form, the CDR3 reads TGTGCCAGCAGCTTGGGTACCCACTACGAGCAGTACTTC.

The chain carries TRBV11-2 and TRBJ1-4; D unclear. Deletions cut 0 bases from V and 12 bases from J, with 14 bases between. CDR1 and CDR2 (germline): SGHAT, FQNNGV. This CDR3 spans 14 amino acids. CDR3 nucleotides: TGTGCCAGCAGCTTAGAGGAAGTTTCAGGAGAACTGTTTTTT. This codes for CASSLEEVSGELFF.

The chain joins TRBV2 to TRBJ1-2; TRBD1 is a possible D gene (5 bases). V dropped 4 bases and J dropped 5 bases, with 11 bases sitting between them. The CDR3 sequence is 13 residues long. Germline V gives CDR1 SNHLY, CDR2 FYNNEI. This CDR3 is CASSGRGTYGYTF. CDR3 sequence (DNA): TGTGCCAGCAGTGGCCGGGGCACTTATGGCTACACCTTC.

This chain links TRBV7-9 with TRBJ2-4; D uncertain. CDR3 length: 16 amino acids. The germline gives CDR1 SEHNR, CDR2 FQNEAQ (reference sequence). V was shortened by 6 bases and J by 0 bases, with 15 bases between the two germline ends. The CDR3 nucleotides read TGTGCCAGCAGTCAACGCGACTCGCTAGCCAAAAACATTCAGTACTTC. Translated, it gives CASSQRDSLAKNIQYF.

This chain uses TRBV4-3 with TRBJ2-5, with D maybe TRBD2 (6 bases). This CDR3 is 18 amino acids long. In germline, CDR1 is LGHNA, CDR2 YSLEER. The germline V and J ends were trimmed by 0 bases and 0 bases, with 17 bases remaining between them. The CDR3 region has the DNA TGCGCCAGCAGCCAAGACCCCCTTGGCCTAGCGTACCAAGAGACCCAGTACTTC. It encodes CASSQDPLGLAYQETQYF.

The chain carries TRBV27 and TRBJ2-3; no reliable D call. This CDR3 has 13 amino acids. The V end lost 4 bases, the J end lost 0 bases, and 5 bases lay between the germline ends. Germline values: CDR1 MNHEY, CDR2 SMNVEV (reference sequence). The CDR3 DNA reads TGTGCCAGCAGTTCGTCTAGCACAGATACGCAGTATTTT. Protein: CASSSSSTDTQYF.

The rearrangement joins TRBV13 to TRBJ1-1; D uncertain. Trimming took 4 bases from V and 6 from J, leaving 18 bases between them. The CDR3 is made up of 15 amino acids. The V gene's germline CDR1 is PRHDT and CDR2 FYEKMQ (reference sequence). CDR3 residues: CASSSQGNMRAEAFF. The CDR3 nucleotides read TGTGCCAGCAGCTCCCAAGGGAACATGAGGGCTGAAGCTTTCTTT.

Comments on this clone: Sequence at one end of the junction differs from germline and may be a read error. The rearrangement links TRBV2 to TRBJ2-1; 10 bases align to TRBD2. The length of the CDR3 is 12 residues. Germline CDR1 SNHLY, CDR2 FYNNEI. The CDR3 region has the DNA TGTGCCAGCAGTGAGGCTAGCGGGGGCAAGGTCTTC. This codes for CASSEASGGKVF.

This rearrangement joins TRBV27 to TRBJ2-1; 8 bases align to TRBD2. The germline CDR1 and CDR2 sequences are MNHEY and SMNVEV (reference sequence). Losses at the gene ends were 1 base for V and 9 bases for J; bases not matched to a gene: 8. The CDR3 extends over 15 amino acids. The CDR3 bases are TGTGCCAGCAGTTTATTTAGCGGGGTGGAGGGTGAGCAGTTCTTC. It encodes CASSLFSGVEGEQFF.

The chain has TRBV5-1 and TRBJ2-5; TRBD1 aligns across 8 bases. This CDR3 spans 13 amino acids. Germline V gene sequence: CDR1 SGHRS, CDR2 YFSETQ. Losses at the gene ends were 2 bases for V and 12 bases for J; bases not matched to a gene: 9. In DNA, the CDR3 is TGCGCCAGCAGCTTTGCCAGACAGGGGTCAGAGTACTTC. Protein sequence: CASSFARQGSEYF.

The chain combines TRBV2 with TRBJ2-2, with 10 bases aligning to TRBD1. This CDR3 is built from 15 residues. Trimming cost V 4 bases and J 2 bases; bases outside gene matches: 1. Germline CDR1 SNHLY, CDR2 FYNNEI. The CDR3 spells CASSGDRGNTGELFF. The CDR3 bases are TGTGCCAGCAGTGGGGACAGGGGTAACACCGGGGAGCTGTTTTTT.